The 24 T cell receptor beta chains below were found in one sample sequenced in a study of T cell repertoires in cytomegalovirus infection. MiXCR was run by TCRdb on the reads, yielding one entry per CDR3 protein. The table shows approximately 280,000 distinct CDR3 sequences, with 20% to 25% occurring only once. These receptors lack a known antigen. The sequencing used cultured PBMCs, collected from culture after CMV antigen stimulation. These receptors all stem from a human donor in good health (CMV status not recorded). Some clones in this sample may be carry-over from other donors' samples.

The table lists this clonotype with many counts. The chain is built from TRBV7-2 and TRBJ2-1, with D maybe TRBD2 (5 bases). Per germline, CDR1 SGHTA and CDR2 FQGNSA. V dropped 4 bases and J dropped 9 bases, with 19 bases sitting between them. CDR3 length equals 15 residues. The CDR3 DNA reads TGTGCCAGCAGCTACTACGAGGGAGTCTCTAGTGAGCAGTTCTTC. Protein sequence: CASSYYEGVSSEQFF.

V is TRBV6-2 or TRBV6-3 and J is TRBJ2-6; D is perhaps TRBD1 (6 bases). Trimming removed 6 bases from V and 3 bases from J, with 15 bases in between. Germline CDR1 MNHEY, CDR2 SVGEGT. The CDR3 runs 16 residues. CDR3 sequence reads: CASRHYRDRGANVLTF. The DNA for the CDR3 is TGTGCCAGCAGGCACTACAGGGATCGTGGGGCCAACGTCCTGACTTTC.

The rearrangement links TRBV12-3 or TRBV12-4 to TRBJ1-1, with D uncertain. The V end was cut by 0 bases, the J end by 5 bases, with 16 bases between. CDR3 length equals 16 residues. The CDR3 loop is CASSLARPLVGTEAFF. The CDR3 DNA reads TGTGCCAGCAGTTTAGCTCGCCCGTTGGTGGGGACTGAAGCTTTCTTT.

This clonotype was observed a few times. This sequence joins TRBV7-8 and TRBJ2-1; 12 positions agree with TRBD2. This CDR3 has 15 residues. V lost 5 bases and J lost 3; bases outside the gene matches: 2. Germline-derived CDR1 and CDR2 are SGHVS and FQNEAQ. CDR3 nucleotides: TGTGCCAGCAGCCGACTAGCGGGAGACTACAATGAGCAGTTCTTC. Amino acids: CASSRLAGDYNEQFF.

The chain has TRBV24-1 and TRBJ2-3, with 8 bases that match TRBD1. Trimming took 9 bases from V and 1 from J; bases not matched to a gene: 11. This CDR3 is 16 amino acids long. Germline CDR1 KGHDR, CDR2 SFDVKD. The CDR3 coding sequence is TGTGCCACCGGATCCAGGGGGCCGGGGGGCACAGATACGCAGTATTTT. It translates to CATGSRGPGGTDTQYF.

A few counts support this clonotype. This sequence joins TRBV7-9 and TRBJ1-4; TRBD1 might be the D (5 bases). Germline CDR1 is SEHNR and CDR2 is FQNEAQ (reference sequence). Between the trimmed V and J ends, which lost 6 bases and 5 bases, there was a span of 10 bases. This CDR3 is built from 13 residues. The CDR3 DNA is TGTGCCAGCAGGGGACCGAGAAATGAAAAACTGTTTTTT. This sequence encodes CASRGPRNEKLFF. The variable domain in full, with the rest retrieved from reference TRBV7-9 and TRBJ1-4, is DTGVSQNPRHKITKRGQNVTFRCDPISEHNRLYWYRQTLGQGPEFLTYFQNEAQLEKSRLLSDRFSAERPKGSFSTLEIQRTEQGDSAMYLCASRGPRNEKLFFGSGTQLSVL.

This clonotype was seen once. This rearrangement joins TRBV7-6 to TRBJ2-2, with D possibly matching TRBD1 (5 bases). The CDR3 is made up of 15 amino acids. Trimming cost V 2 bases and J 0 bases, with 7 bases left between them. CDR1 and CDR2 (germline): SGHVS, FNYEAQ. Here the CDR3 reads CASSLRTPNTGELFF. CDR3 DNA: TGTGCCAGCAGCTTAAGGACACCGAACACCGGGGAGCTGTTTTTT.

In its sample, this clonotype was seen a few times. The V and J genes are TRBV4-1 and TRBJ1-5; weak D call: TRBD1 (5 bases). The CDR3 sequence is 16 residues long. Trimming removed 0 bases from V and 2 bases from J, with 11 bases in between. CDR1 is MGHRA and CDR2 is YSYEKL in the germline V gene. The CDR3 DNA reads as TGCGCCAGCAGCCAAGAAGGGGTTAATGGCAATCAGCCCCAGCATTTT. The encoded protein is CASSQEGVNGNQPQHF.

This clonotype is medium-sized. The chain employs TRBV7-2 and TRBJ2-5; no clear D. Trimming removed 4 bases at V and 5 bases at J, with 8 bases between. The germline gives CDR1 SGHTA, CDR2 FQGNSA. The CDR3 contains 12 residues. CDR3: CASSSRQETQYF. In DNA, the CDR3 is TGTGCCAGCAGCTCACGGCAGGAGACCCAGTACTTC.

This chain joins TRBV28 and TRBJ1-2; TRBD1 is a possible D gene (5 bases). This CDR3 is built from 12 residues. V lost 9 bases, J lost 4 bases, and 12 bases lay in between. Germline CDR1 is MDHEN and CDR2 is SYDVKM. The CDR3 spells CASTGTAYGYTF. The CDR3 coding sequence is TGTGCCAGTACCGGGACGGCCTATGGCTACACCTTC.

This rearrangement joins TRBV11-2 to TRBJ2-7; 8 positions agree with TRBD2. The CDR3 totals 13 residues. CDR1 SGHAT and CDR2 FQNNGV come from the germline V gene. Trimming cost V 4 bases and J 6 bases; bases outside gene matches: 5. The CDR3 DNA follows: TGTGCCAGCAGCTCGGGACTAGAGGGCGAGCAGTACGTC. It codes for CASSSGLEGEQYV.

The chain recombines TRBV6-2 or TRBV6-3 with TRBJ1-1; TRBD1 matches 9 bases. V lost 7 bases and J lost 5; bases outside the gene matches: 11. Germline CDR1 MNHEY, CDR2 SVGEGT. This CDR3 region has 15 residues. Here the CDR3 reads CASTDPHGQGTEAFF. CDR3 DNA sequence: TGTGCCAGCACCGACCCCCATGGACAGGGGACTGAAGCTTTCTTT.

This clonotype has a handful of counts. The CDR3 sequence: CASSPLGGSVNNEQFF. In DNA form, the CDR3 reads TGTGCCAGCAGTCCCCTAGGTGGGAGCGTGAACAATGAGCAGTTCTTC. V gene TRBV12-3 or TRBV12-4 combines with J gene TRBJ2-1, with D possibly being TRBD2 (5 bases). V lost 5 bases, J lost 5 bases, and 19 bases lay in between. The CDR3 runs 16 residues.

This rearrangement joins TRBV5-1 to TRBJ2-7; 9 bases fit TRBD1. CDR3 length: 15 residues. V lost 4 bases to trimming and J lost 3 bases; unmatched junction nucleotides: 8. Germline CDR1 is SGHRS and CDR2 is YFSETQ. CDR3 in amino acids: CASSTLTGGNYEQYF. The CDR3 DNA reads as TGCGCCAGCAGCACACTGACAGGGGGGAACTACGAGCAGTACTTC.

The sample holds many counts of this clonotype. The chain has TRBV7-3 and TRBJ1-4; D uncertain. The CDR3 consists of 13 residues. Germline CDR1 SGHTA, CDR2 FQGTGA. The V gene lost 6 bases and the J gene lost 5 bases, with 10 bases spanning the gap. CDR3 nucleotides: TGTGCCAGCAGTCTTGGGCAGAATGAAAAACTGTTTTTT. Translation: CASSLGQNEKLFF.

This clonotype was counted ten times or more. The rearrangement joins TRBV7-2 to TRBJ2-6; TRBD2 agrees at 7 bases. Germline V CDR1 and CDR2: SGHTA, FQGNSA. Trimming cost V 4 bases and J 2 bases; bases outside gene matches: 8. The CDR3 length is 17 residues. The CDR3 region is CASSSRVAGAGANVLTF. DNA for the CDR3: TGTGCCAGCAGCTCCCGGGTCGCGGGAGCTGGGGCCAACGTCCTGACTTTC.

With regard to this clonotype: This is likely a read error, given that the CDR3 carries no conserved phenylalanine or tryptophan at its end. The CDR3 nucleotides read TGTGCCAGCAGCTTTTTGTTGGACAGGGGGCTTCCAGAGACCCAGTACTTA. Translated: CASSFLLDRGLPETQYL. The genes are TRBV7-9 and TRBJ2-5, with TRBD1 matching 11 bases. With V trimmed by 3 bases and J by 4 bases, 10 bases remained unmatched. This CDR3 has 17 amino acids. Germline loops: CDR1 SEHNR, CDR2 FQNEAQ (reference sequence).

The table lists this clonotype with a few counts. This chain uses TRBV6-1 with TRBJ2-1, with D unclear. Germline CDR1 MNHNS, CDR2 SASEGT. CDR3 length: 15 residues. V lost 6 bases to trimming and J lost 4 bases, with 16 bases between them. CDR3 in amino acids: CASSRSPNQYNEQFF. The DNA for the CDR3 is TGTGCCAGCAGCAGGTCTCCTAACCAATACAATGAGCAGTTCTTC.

This clonotype has at least ten counts. The genes are TRBV7-8 and TRBJ2-7; D is tentatively TRBD1 or TRBD2 (5 bases each). The CDR3 has 15 amino acids. Germline V lookup: CDR1 SGHVS, CDR2 FQNEAQ. The V and J ends lost 1 base and 1 base respectively, with 11 bases between them. The DNA for the CDR3 is TGTGCCAGCAGCTTAGGGGGGACGAAGTCCTACGAGCAGTACGTC. Encoded protein: CASSLGGTKSYEQYV.

The DNA for the CDR3 is TGTGCCAGCAGCTTCAATGCAACTAATGAAAAACTGTTTTTT. Its protein product is CASSFNATNEKLFF. The chain carries TRBV7-9 and TRBJ1-4; D not resolved. Germline loops: CDR1 SEHNR, CDR2 FQNEAQ (reference sequence). V shed 3 bases and J shed 0 bases, with 5 bases lying between them. This CDR3 is 14 amino acids long.

The rearrangement joins TRBV19 to TRBJ2-5, with D tentatively TRBD1 or TRBD2 (5 bases each). The CDR3 is 15 residues long. V was trimmed by 7 bases and J by 4 bases, leaving 19 bases between them. Per the germline V gene, CDR1 is LNHDA and CDR2 is SQIVND (reference sequence). The CDR3 loop is CASTQSGTVGETQYF. In nucleotides, the CDR3 is TGTGCCAGTACCCAATCAGGGACCGTCGGAGAGACCCAGTACTTC.

This chain uses TRBV6-1 with TRBJ2-3; 10 nucleotides match TRBD1. The V and J ends lost 6 bases and 5 bases, in that order; junction bases with no gene match: 8. The CDR3 loop spans 15 amino acids. Germline V lookup: CDR1 MNHNS, CDR2 SASEGT. The CDR3 coding sequence is TGTGCCAGCAGCACACCGGGACAGGGGTTAGATACGCAGTATTTT. It encodes CASSTPGQGLDTQYF.

This clonotype was observed a handful of times. The rearrangement uses TRBV19 and TRBJ2-1, with D maybe TRBD2 (5 bases). This CDR3 region has 11 residues. Trimming shortened V by 3 bases and J by 13 bases, and 10 bases separated the two germline ends. Germline V gives CDR1 LNHDA, CDR2 SQIVND (reference sequence). CDR3 DNA sequence: TGTGCCAGTAGTATCGGGATTGAACAGTTCTTC. This gives the protein CASSIGIEQFF. Full variable domain (outside the CDR3, taken from reference TRBV19 and TRBJ2-1): DGGITQSPKYLFRKEGQNVTLSCEQNLNHDAMYWYRQDPGQGLRLIYYSQIVNDFQKGDIAEGYSVSREKKESFPLTVTSAQKNPTAFYLCASSIGIEQFFGPGTRLTVL.

The rearrangement links TRBV10-3 to TRBJ2-2; 7 nucleotides align to TRBD1. This CDR3 has 14 amino acids. Looked up from germline, CDR1 is ENHRY and CDR2 is SYGVKD. Losses at the gene ends were 5 bases for V and 1 base for J; bases not matched to a gene: 1. CDR3 region: CAISQGENTGELFF. The CDR3, as DNA: TGTGCCATCAGTCAGGGGGAGAACACCGGGGAGCTGTTTTTT.